A single sample gave rise to the 20 T cell receptor beta chains below, sequenced in a study of TIL therapy for anti-PD-1-resistant metastatic lung cancer. This was the immunoSEQ v3 assay. TCRdb's table, derived via immunoSEQ multiplex PCR, lists solely in-frame clones and lacks some. The data show under 20,000 clones, around 79% seen once. Time point meaning: pre-treatment sample, taken before nivolumab and TIL therapy. Sequenced here: blood, sampled at baseline. All receptors come from a person between 30 and 79 years old with non-small cell lung cancer.

The genes are TRBV5-1 and TRBJ2-3; D not certain. Germline V gene data show CDR1 as SGHRS and CDR2 as YFSETQ. The ends were cut back, 4 bases at V and 0 bases at J, with 12 bases in the middle. CDR3 size: 15 residues. The CDR3 DNA reads TGCGCCAGCAGCGTCGGATCCCCTAGCACAGATACGCAGTATTTT. Its translation: CASSVGSPSTDTQYF.

V and J are TRBV7-2 and TRBJ2-3, with TRBD2 matching over 8 bases. This CDR3 has 15 amino acids. Trimming took 4 bases from V and 1 from J; bases not matched to a gene: 4. The germline CDR1 and CDR2 sequences are SGHTA and FQGNSA. CDR3 DNA sequence: TGTGCCAGCAGCTACGGGGGGGCCCGCACAGATACGCAGTATTTT. It codes for CASSYGGARTDTQYF.

This clone showed up just once. V is TRBV28 and J is TRBJ2-7; D perhaps matches TRBD1 (6 bases). The V gene lost 6 bases and the J gene lost 2 bases, with 17 bases spanning the gap. The CDR3 is made up of 15 amino acids. Germline CDR1 and CDR2: MDHEN and SYDVKM. In nucleotides, the CDR3 is TGTGCCAGCAGCCTTCGACAGGCCCTGCCCTACGAGCAGTACTTC. Its translation is CASSLRQALPYEQYF.

V is TRBV5-4 and J is TRBJ2-5; no definite D call. There are 14 residues in the CDR3. Trimming took 1 base from V and 1 from J, leaving 8 bases between them. Looked up from germline, CDR1 is SGHNT and CDR2 is YYREEE (reference sequence). The CDR3 sequence is CASSLIRLQETQYF. CDR3 coding DNA: TGTGCCAGCAGCTTGATTCGGCTCCAAGAGACCCAGTACTTC.

This rearrangement joins TRBV24-1 to TRBJ2-5; TRBD1 is a possible D gene (5 bases). V was cut by 4 bases and J by 4 bases, with 12 bases left in between. Per germline, CDR1 KGHDR and CDR2 SFDVKD. The CDR3 loop spans 14 amino acids. The chain's CDR3 is CATSDRSRGETQYF. CDR3 nucleotides: TGTGCCACCAGTGACAGGTCTAGGGGAGAGACCCAGTACTTC.

The V gene is TRBV3-1 (or the pseudogene TRBV3-2), the J gene TRBJ2-7, with TRBD1 identical over 8 bases. From germline, CDR1 is LGHDT and CDR2 YNNKEL (reference sequence). Losses at the gene ends were 4 bases for V and 4 bases for J; bases not matched to a gene: 12. CDR3 length: 16 residues. The CDR3 spells CASSLDRGFRNYEQYF. CDR3 nucleotides: TGTGCCAGCAGCCTCGACAGGGGTTTTCGAAATTACGAGCAGTACTTC.

V usage is TRBV7-2 and J usage is TRBJ1-5, with a possible D match to TRBD1 (5 bases). The CDR3 length is 15 residues. Germline loops: CDR1 SGHTA, CDR2 FQGNSA. The V end was cut by 1 base, the J end by 3 bases, with 10 bases between. The CDR3 region is CASSLDRSLNQPQHF. The CDR3 DNA reads as TGTGCCAGCAGCTTAGACAGGAGCCTCAATCAGCCCCAGCATTTT.

This clone was observed a handful of times. The gene calls are TRBV2 and TRBJ1-3; TRBD1 is a possible D gene (5 bases). The V end was cut by 8 bases, the J end by 6 bases, with 20 bases between. Germline V lookup: CDR1 SNHLY, CDR2 FYNNEI. The CDR3 is 15 amino acids. This CDR3 reads CASAEGFGGTNTIYF. The CDR3 nucleotides read TGTGCCAGCGCGGAGGGCTTTGGGGGAACAAACACCATATATTTT.

This clone was counted once. V and J are TRBV4-3 and TRBJ1-5; TRBD1 is a possible D gene (5 bases). The CDR3 extends over 16 amino acids. Trimming removed 4 bases from V and 7 bases from J, with 20 bases in between. Germline V gene lookup returns CDR1 LGHNA and CDR2 YSLEER. CDR3 bases: TGCGCCAGCAGCCCCTCATATTTCGGGGGAGGGCAGCCCCAGCATTTT. It translates to CASSPSYFGGGQPQHF.

V and J are TRBV7-3 and TRBJ1-1, with TRBD1 as a possible D gene (6 bases). Germline V gene data show CDR1 as SGHTA and CDR2 as FQGTGA. Trimming took off 5 bases at V and 4 bases at J, with 11 bases between the two ends. CDR3 length: 13 amino acids. As DNA, the CDR3 is TGTGCCAGCAGCCCTACAGGGACCACTGAAGCTTTCTTT. Translation: CASSPTGTTEAFF.

This chain links TRBV7-2 with TRBJ2-1; possibly TRBD2 for D (6 bases). Per the germline V gene, CDR1 is SGHTA and CDR2 is FQGNSA. V lost 6 bases, J lost 5 bases, and 11 bases lay in between. The CDR3 is 13 residues long. CDR3 protein: CASSRSGHNEQFF. DNA for the CDR3: TGTGCCAGCAGTCGGAGCGGGCACAATGAGCAGTTCTTC.

In this sample, this clone turned up once. This sequence joins TRBV28 and TRBJ1-1, with unresolved D. Trimming removed 6 bases from V and 12 bases from J, with 17 bases in between. The V gene's germline CDR1 is MDHEN and CDR2 SYDVKM. The length of the CDR3 is 12 residues. CDR3 sequence reads: CASSTERRSSFF. As DNA, the CDR3 is TGTGCCAGCAGCACCGAACGGAGGTCCTCTTTCTTT.

There are a few counts of this clone. The rearrangement links TRBV2 to TRBJ1-2; no clear D. The length of the CDR3 is 12 residues. Deletions cut 3 bases from V and 4 bases from J, with 6 bases between. In germline, CDR1 is SNHLY, CDR2 FYNNEI. The CDR3 coding sequence is TGTGCCAGCAGTGATGGGTCCTATGGCTACACCTTC. As protein: CASSDGSYGYTF.

This clone was detected a few times. This chain connects TRBV7-8 to TRBJ1-1, with D possibly TRBD1 on 5 matching bases. Germline V gene lookup returns CDR1 SGHVS and CDR2 FQNEAQ. The V end lost 2 bases, the J end lost 4 bases, and 11 bases lay between the germline ends. The CDR3 is 14 residues long. In nucleotides, the CDR3 is TGTGCCAGCAGCTTAATATCGGGGACCACTGAAGCTTTCTTT. Translating gives CASSLISGTTEAFF.

The chain employs TRBV30 and TRBJ2-5; D remains unclear. V gave up 0 bases and J gave up 0 bases, with 11 bases separating them. Germline V gene sequence: CDR1 GTSNPN, CDR2 SVGIG (reference sequence). The CDR3 consists of 15 residues. CDR3 DNA: TGTGCCTGGAGTGTTTTTACCGGGTACCAAGAGACCCAGTACTTC. Translated: CAWSVFTGYQETQYF.

The sample holds one count of this clone. The chain joins TRBV7-8 to TRBJ1-5; 7 bases align to TRBD1. Germline V lookup: CDR1 SGHVS, CDR2 FQNEAQ. This CDR3 is 18 amino acids long. The V segment lost 5 bases and the J segment 4 bases; nucleotides outside the gene matches: 17. The CDR3 region has the DNA TGTGCCAGCAGCCGGGCCTGGGGGACAGCCGTTGGGAATCAGCCCCAGCATTTT. It translates to CASSRAWGTAVGNQPQHF.

This clone was seen more than once but under ten times. The rearrangement links TRBV11-3 to TRBJ2-5; 7 nucleotides match TRBD1. The junction had 8 bases not matched to a gene; V was cut back by 5 bases and J by 5 bases. The CDR3 contains 14 residues. The germline CDR1 and CDR2 sequences are SGHNT and YENEEA. CDR3 in DNA: TGTGCCAGCAGCGCAACAGGGGCTTGGGAGACCCAGTACTTC. Protein product: CASSATGAWETQYF.

The chain is built from TRBV24-1 and TRBJ2-3; D might be TRBD1 (6 bases). V gave up 4 bases and J gave up 0 bases, with 10 bases separating them. Germline V gene lookup returns CDR1 KGHDR and CDR2 SFDVKD. The length of the CDR3 is 15 residues. The CDR3 loop is CATSEGQPSTDTQYF. The CDR3 DNA sequence: TGTGCCACCAGTGAAGGACAGCCTAGCACAGATACGCAGTATTTT.

The gene calls are TRBV6-2 or TRBV6-3 and TRBJ1-2; D unresolved. Germline loops: CDR1 MNHEY, CDR2 SVGEGT. The V gene lost 2 bases and the J gene lost 7 bases, with 11 bases spanning the gap. The length of the CDR3 is 13 residues. Written as DNA, the CDR3 is TGTGCCAGCAGTTACAGGTCCGGTGTTGGCTACACCTTC. This gives the protein CASSYRSGVGYTF.

This clone came up a few times. The chain links TRBV7-2 to TRBJ1-2, with TRBD1 matching 8 bases. This CDR3 comprises 14 residues. V lost 5 bases and J lost 4; bases outside the gene matches: 6. Germline CDR1 SGHTA, CDR2 FQGNSA. Written as DNA, the CDR3 is TGTGCCAGCAGCCCAGGGGGCGACGGCTATGGCTACACCTTC. Translation gives CASSPGGDGYGYTF.